This TCR beta chain emerged from a study of blood T cell dynamics during melanoma immunotherapy. About the study: Patients with metastatic melanoma got pembrolizumab or nivolumab-ipilimumab as first-line care.

Regarding time point: week 3, after first cycle of checkpoint inhibitor. Each bulk PBMC sample had roughly 400 ng DNA loaded. Assay used: immunoSEQ multiplex PCR; TCRdb lists only in-frame clones, some missing. The data show about 11,000 clones, 80% seen once. Sequenced material: blood, taken from a patient treated with checkpoint blockade. This receptor was taken from a human donor with melanoma.

The CDR3, as DNA: TGTGCCAGCAGCCCTCGGGGACAGAGTCAGGGGACTGAAGCTTTCTTT. This codes for CASSPRGQSQGTEAFF. V is TRBV5-8 and J is TRBJ1-1; TRBD1 matches 7 bases. Germline CDR1 and CDR2: SGHTS and YDEGEE. J gave up 5 bases and V 4 bases, and 14 bases lay outside the gene matches. The CDR3 is made up of 16 amino acids. The whole variable domain, filled in from reference TRBV5-8 and TRBJ1-1, reads EAGVTQSPTHLIKTRGQQATLRCSPISGHTSVYWYQQALGLGLQFLLWYDEGEERNRGNFPPRFSGRQFPNYSSELNVNALELEDSALYLCASSPRGQSQGTEAFFGQGTRLTVV.